A selection of T cell receptor beta chains follows, all from one sample in a study of blood T cell repertoires in COVID-19. TCRdb keeps only in-frame clones here, not all; method: immunoSEQ multiplex PCR. The sample shows under 200,000 clones, 81% of them seen only once. The sequencing input was PBMCs or T cells enriched from blood (not recorded which). Receptors originate from a woman aged 40 to 49 with acute COVID-19. Each CDR3 is given with its conserved first and last residue. Fields, in order: D gene, V gene, J gene, clone size, CDR3 DNA, CDR3 protein. D genes are given only for firm matches. A row's size may be missing; if present it is once, few, many or a size class.

D gene: TRBD1; V gene: TRBV5-8; J gene: TRBJ1-4; clone size: few; CDR3 DNA: TGTGCCAGCAGCCGGAGACAGGGGGCGGCAGAAAAACTGTTTTTT; CDR3 protein: CASSRRQGAAEKLFF
D gene: TRBD2; V gene: TRBV19; J gene: TRBJ2-7; clone size: -; CDR3 DNA: TGTGCCAGTAGTATGCGGACTAGCGGGAGGGCCTACGAGCAGTACTTC; CDR3 protein: CASSMRTSGRAYEQYF
D gene: TRBD2; V gene: TRBV12-3/TRBV12-4; J gene: TRBJ2-1; clone size: -; CDR3 DNA: TGTGCCAGCCTATCGAGCGGGAGTGATGAGCAGTTCTTC; CDR3 protein: CASLSSGSDEQFF
D gene: -; V gene: TRBV4-1; J gene: TRBJ2-7; clone size: -; CDR3 DNA: TGCGCCAGCAGCCAAGCGCGGGAACACGAGCAGTACTTC; CDR3 protein: CASSQAREHEQYF
D gene: -; V gene: TRBV30; J gene: TRBJ2-1; clone size: -; CDR3 DNA: TGTGCCGGTGTTGTGGACGGGAGTAATGAGCAGTTCTTC; CDR3 protein: CAGVVDGSNEQFF
D gene: TRBD1; V gene: TRBV11-3; J gene: TRBJ1-1; clone size: -; CDR3 DNA: TGTGCCAGCAGCATTCTGGACAGGGGTCCGTCACGGGGTGAAGCTTTCTTT; CDR3 protein: CASSILDRGPSRGEAFF
D gene: -; V gene: TRBV5-4; J gene: TRBJ2-1; clone size: -; CDR3 DNA: TGTGCCAGCAGGCCTTCCCCAGCGGACCCCTACAATGAGCAGTTCTTC; CDR3 protein: CASRPSPADPYNEQFF
D gene: TRBD2; V gene: TRBV24-1; J gene: TRBJ2-3; clone size: few; CDR3 DNA: TGTGCCACCAGTGATTCCGGGACTAGCGGCACAGATACGCAGTATTTT; CDR3 protein: CATSDSGTSGTDTQYF
D gene: -; V gene: TRBV15; J gene: TRBJ1-4; clone size: -; CDR3 DNA: TGTGCCACCAGCAGAGATTCAGGGTCCGGTGAAAAACTGTTTTTT; CDR3 protein: CATSRDSGSGEKLFF
D gene: TRBD2; V gene: TRBV7-2; J gene: TRBJ2-5; clone size: -; CDR3 DNA: TGTGCCAGCAGCAGTCTAGCGGTTTCATTAAGGGCCTCCCAAGAGACCCAGTACTTC; CDR3 protein: CASSSLAVSLRASQETQYF
D gene: TRBD1; V gene: TRBV18; J gene: TRBJ1-6; clone size: -; CDR3 DNA: TGTGCCAGCTCACCAGACAGGGGCCCCCTCCACTTT; CDR3 protein: CASSPDRGPLHF
D gene: -; V gene: TRBV19; J gene: TRBJ1-2; clone size: -; CDR3 DNA: TGTGCCAGTAGTAAACACCAAAACTATGGCTACACCTTC; CDR3 protein: CASSKHQNYGYTF
D gene: -; V gene: TRBV6-5; J gene: TRBJ1-6; clone size: -; CDR3 DNA: TGTGCCAGCAGTCCCTCGCACAGGGTTTCACCCCTCCACTTT; CDR3 protein: CASSPSHRVSPLHF
D gene: -; V gene: TRBV11-2; J gene: TRBJ2-1; clone size: -; CDR3 DNA: TGTGCCAGCAGCTTGGAACCTACTACCACCCCTTTTTCGTATGAGCAGTTCTTC; CDR3 protein: CASSLEPTTTPFSYEQFF
D gene: TRBD2; V gene: TRBV7-3; J gene: TRBJ2-3; clone size: -; CDR3 DNA: TGTGCCAGCAGCTCGCTAGCGGATCATACGCAGTATTTT; CDR3 protein: CASSSLADHTQYF
D gene: -; V gene: TRBV3-1/TRBV3-2; J gene: TRBJ1-1; clone size: -; CDR3 DNA: TGTGCCAGCAGCCAAGAAGGCAGGAGGTATGAAGCTTTCTTT; CDR3 protein: CASSQEGRRYEAFF
D gene: TRBD2; V gene: TRBV3-1/TRBV3-2; J gene: TRBJ2-1; clone size: -; CDR3 DNA: TGTGCCAGCAGCCGACGGGTGGGACTAGCGGACAATGAGCAGTTCTTC; CDR3 protein: CASSRRVGLADNEQFF
D gene: -; V gene: TRBV30; J gene: TRBJ1-5; clone size: -; CDR3 DNA: TGTGCCTGGAGTGAGGGAGGTCAGCCCCAGCATTTT; CDR3 protein: CAWSEGGQPQHF
D gene: TRBD2; V gene: TRBV19; J gene: TRBJ2-1; clone size: -; CDR3 DNA: TGTGCCAGTAGTTTCGGGACTAGCGGGAGCTCCTACAATGAGCAGTTCTTC; CDR3 protein: CASSFGTSGSSYNEQFF
D gene: -; V gene: TRBV5-1; J gene: TRBJ2-2; clone size: -; CDR3 DNA: TGCGCCAGCAGCTTGGGCCGGGCGAACACCGGGGAGCTGTTTTTT; CDR3 protein: CASSLGRANTGELFF
D gene: TRBD1; V gene: TRBV18; J gene: TRBJ1-5; clone size: -; CDR3 DNA: TGTGCCAGCTCACCCATGAGAACAGGGGGTGGCCAGCCCCAGCATTTT; CDR3 protein: CASSPMRTGGGQPQHF
D gene: TRBD2; V gene: TRBV11-3; J gene: TRBJ2-1; clone size: -; CDR3 DNA: TGTGCCAGCAGCTCCACCACTAGCGTCGGTGAGCAGTTCTTC; CDR3 protein: CASSSTTSVGEQFF
D gene: -; V gene: TRBV7-3; J gene: TRBJ1-1; clone size: -; CDR3 DNA: TGTGCCAGCAGCTCCTCTGACAGTTTCAACACTGAAGCTTTCTTT; CDR3 protein: CASSSSDSFNTEAFF
D gene: -; V gene: TRBV3-1/TRBV3-2; J gene: TRBJ2-3; clone size: -; CDR3 DNA: TGTGCCAGCAGCCAAGTAGTACTAGCCGGTTCGGATACGCAGTATTTT; CDR3 protein: CASSQVVLAGSDTQYF
D gene: TRBD1; V gene: TRBV10-1; J gene: TRBJ1-1; clone size: -; CDR3 DNA: TGCGCCAGCAGTGAGGCCACGGGACAGGGGACTTTCTTT; CDR3 protein: CASSEATGQGTFF
D gene: -; V gene: TRBV9; J gene: TRBJ2-5; clone size: -; CDR3 DNA: TGTGCCAGCAGCGTAGCTCCACAGGGAAGGAGGGAGACCCAGTACTTC; CDR3 protein: CASSVAPQGRRETQYF
D gene: TRBD2; V gene: TRBV7-2; J gene: TRBJ2-1; clone size: -; CDR3 DNA: TGTGCCAGCAGCTACCTAGGACTAGCGGGAGGGCCCAGGAATGAGCAGTTCTTC; CDR3 protein: CASSYLGLAGGPRNEQFF
D gene: TRBD1; V gene: TRBV3-1/TRBV3-2; J gene: TRBJ2-2; clone size: -; CDR3 DNA: TGTGCCAGCAGCCGGGACAGAAGCACCGGGGAGCTGTTTTTT; CDR3 protein: CASSRDRSTGELFF
D gene: TRBD2; V gene: TRBV7-2; J gene: TRBJ2-2; clone size: -; CDR3 DNA: TGTGCCAGCAGCTCCCTAGCGGGAGGCCTCAACACCGGGGAGCTGTTTTTT; CDR3 protein: CASSSLAGGLNTGELFF
D gene: -; V gene: TRBV5-4; J gene: TRBJ1-4; clone size: once; CDR3 DNA: TGTGCCAGCAGCCCCCAGGATGGTAAACTGTTTTTT; CDR3 protein: CASSPQDGKLFF
D gene: TRBD2; V gene: TRBV7-9; J gene: TRBJ2-2; clone size: -; CDR3 DNA: TGTGCCAGCAGGAGGGGCCTACTAGCGGCAAACACCGGGGAGCTGTTTTTT; CDR3 protein: CASRRGLLAANTGELFF
D gene: TRBD1; V gene: TRBV10-1; J gene: TRBJ1-1; clone size: many; CDR3 DNA: TGCGCCAGCAGCGATGGGACAGACGTCACTGAAGCTTTCTTT; CDR3 protein: CASSDGTDVTEAFF
D gene: TRBD1; V gene: TRBV6-1; J gene: TRBJ2-2; clone size: -; CDR3 DNA: TGTGCCAGCAGTGCCGGACAGGGAAGGTACACCGGGGAGCTGTTTTTT; CDR3 protein: CASSAGQGRYTGELFF
D gene: -; V gene: TRBV3-1/TRBV3-2; J gene: TRBJ1-1; clone size: -; CDR3 DNA: TGTGCCAGCAGGGAAACAGGGAGGGTCACTGAAGCTTTCTTT; CDR3 protein: CASRETGRVTEAFF
D gene: -; V gene: TRBV7-9; J gene: TRBJ1-2; clone size: -; CDR3 DNA: TGTGCCAGCAGCTACTCGGAGGCGGCTCACTATGGCTACACCTTC; CDR3 protein: CASSYSEAAHYGYTF
D gene: -; V gene: TRBV2; J gene: TRBJ2-3; clone size: few; CDR3 DNA: TGTGCCAGCAGTGGGCGGGTATACACAGATACGCAGTATTTT; CDR3 protein: CASSGRVYTDTQYF
D gene: -; V gene: TRBV2; J gene: TRBJ1-3; clone size: -; CDR3 DNA: TGTGCCAGCAGGGGCAGGGTAGCTGGAAACACCATATATTTT; CDR3 protein: CASRGRVAGNTIYF
D gene: -; V gene: TRBV5-1; J gene: TRBJ2-1; clone size: -; CDR3 DNA: TGCGCCAGCAGCTCCTTATCCTACAATGAGCAGTTCTTC; CDR3 protein: CASSSLSYNEQFF
D gene: -; V gene: TRBV6-5; J gene: TRBJ1-3; clone size: -; CDR3 DNA: TGTGCCAGCAGTTACTCCGCAGGCTTCTCTGGAAACACCATATATTTT; CDR3 protein: CASSYSAGFSGNTIYF
D gene: TRBD1; V gene: TRBV10-1; J gene: TRBJ2-1; clone size: once; CDR3 DNA: TGCGCCAGCAGTGGTGGGACAGGGCCAAACGGGGCCTACAATGAGCAGTTCTTC; CDR3 protein: CASSGGTGPNGAYNEQFF
D gene: TRBD1; V gene: TRBV7-2; J gene: TRBJ1-6; clone size: -; CDR3 DNA: TGTGCCAGCAGCTTGGGGACAGGGAATTCACCCCTCCACTTT; CDR3 protein: CASSLGTGNSPLHF
D gene: TRBD2; V gene: TRBV5-1; J gene: TRBJ2-1; clone size: -; CDR3 DNA: TGCGCCAGCAGCTTAGGGCTAGCGGGTTACAATGAGCAGTTCTTC; CDR3 protein: CASSLGLAGYNEQFF
D gene: TRBD1; V gene: TRBV7-6; J gene: TRBJ2-5; clone size: -; CDR3 DNA: TGTGCCAGCAGCCCGGGACAGCTTGTCAGGGAGACCCAGTACTTC; CDR3 protein: CASSPGQLVRETQYF
D gene: TRBD1; V gene: TRBV6-1; J gene: TRBJ2-6; clone size: many; CDR3 DNA: TGTGCCAGCAGTGAACAGGGGGCTGGGGCCAACGTCCTGACTTTC; CDR3 protein: CASSEQGAGANVLTF
D gene: -; V gene: TRBV4-2; J gene: TRBJ1-3; clone size: -; CDR3 DNA: TGTGCCAGCAGCCAGGACGGGGGGGGGCACCGAAGCTCTGGAAACACCATATATTTT; CDR3 protein: CASSQDGGGHRSSGNTIYF
D gene: -; V gene: TRBV13; J gene: TRBJ1-6; clone size: -; CDR3 DNA: TGTGCCAGCAGCCCCGCAGGGGACTCCTATAATTCACCCCTCCACTTT; CDR3 protein: CASSPAGDSYNSPLHF
D gene: -; V gene: TRBV18; J gene: TRBJ1-3; clone size: -; CDR3 DNA: TGTGCCAGCTCGCCCAACCTAGGTCGGACTAGCAACACCATATATTTT; CDR3 protein: CASSPNLGRTSNTIYF
D gene: TRBD1; V gene: TRBV5-1; J gene: TRBJ1-3; clone size: many; CDR3 DNA: TGCGCCAGCAGCTTCGGGGGACAGGGCCTTACTGGAAACACCATATATTTT; CDR3 protein: CASSFGGQGLTGNTIYF